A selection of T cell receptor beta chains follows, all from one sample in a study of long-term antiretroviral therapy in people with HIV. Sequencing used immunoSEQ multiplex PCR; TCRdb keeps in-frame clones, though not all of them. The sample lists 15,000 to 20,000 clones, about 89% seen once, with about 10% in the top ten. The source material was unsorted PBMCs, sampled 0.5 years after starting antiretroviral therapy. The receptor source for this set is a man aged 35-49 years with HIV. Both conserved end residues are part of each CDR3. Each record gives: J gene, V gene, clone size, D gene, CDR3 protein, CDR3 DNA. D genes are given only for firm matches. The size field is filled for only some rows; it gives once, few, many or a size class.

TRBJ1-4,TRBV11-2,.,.,CASSRTGEKLFF,TGTGCCAGCAGCCGGACGGGTGAAAAACTGTTTTTT
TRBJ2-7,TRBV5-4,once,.,CASSPQVADGQYF,TGTGCCAGCAGCCCCCAGGTCGCGGACGGGCAGTACTTC
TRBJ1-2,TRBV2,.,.,CASSEQGNTYGYTF,TGTGCCAGCAGTGAACAGGGAAACACCTATGGCTACACCTTC
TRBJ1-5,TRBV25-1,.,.,CASSGGGQPQHF,TGTGCCAGCAGTGGGGGGGGACAGCCCCAGCATTTT
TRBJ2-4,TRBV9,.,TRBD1,CASSVGGRGNIQYF,TGTGCCAGCAGCGTAGGTGGCAGGGGGAACATTCAGTACTTC
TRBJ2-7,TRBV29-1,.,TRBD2,CSVASLAGGPWGYEQYF,TGCAGCGTTGCGTCACTAGCGGGAGGGCCATGGGGCTACGAGCAGTACTTC
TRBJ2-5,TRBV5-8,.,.,CASSPPSYQETQYF,TGTGCCAGCAGCCCTCCCTCGTACCAAGAGACCCAGTACTTC
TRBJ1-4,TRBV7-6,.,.,CASSSEATGPNQKLFF,TGTGCCAGCAGCAGTGAGGCGACAGGTCCTAATCAAAAACTGTTTTTT
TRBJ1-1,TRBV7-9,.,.,CASSFGQWTEAFF,TGTGCCAGCAGCTTCGGACAGTGGACTGAAGCTTTCTTT
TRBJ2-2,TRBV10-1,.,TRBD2,CASSAATSGRAGDTGELFF,TGCGCCAGCAGTGCGGCGACTAGCGGGAGGGCCGGGGACACCGGGGAGCTGTTTTTT
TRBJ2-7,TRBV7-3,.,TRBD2,CASSLNPSGGAREQYF,TGTGCCAGCAGCTTAAACCCTAGCGGGGGGGCCCGAGAGCAGTACTTC
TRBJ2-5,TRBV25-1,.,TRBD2,CASSELGLAGGLQETQYF,TGTGCCAGCAGTGAATTGGGACTAGCGGGAGGGCTCCAAGAGACCCAGTACTTC
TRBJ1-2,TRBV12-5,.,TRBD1,CASGLVINTGVSGYTF,TGTGCTAGTGGTTTGGTGATTAACACAGGGGTAAGCGGCTACACCTTC
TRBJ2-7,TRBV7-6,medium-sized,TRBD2,CASSLVGGSGGRENEQYF,TGTGCCAGCAGCTTAGTAGGTGGTAGCGGGGGACGTGAAAACGAGCAGTACTTC